This T cell receptor (beta chain) is from a study of T cells in Graves' hyperthyroidism and ophthalmopathy. The wider study: Specimen type is peripheral blood, collected at initial diagnosis prior to any treatment. General study points: Most clonotypes that expanded in the thyroid above 0.001 also showed up in blood.

This clonotype was detected ten times or more. Its target is unknown. From RNA transcripts, TCR beta CDR3 regions were amplified. The HTBI primer set served for first-round RT-PCR of the TCR CDR3. TCRdb passed the multiplex PCR reads through MiXCR, listing each CDR3 protein once. This table has about 700,000 distinct CDR3 sequences, less than 15% appearing once. Uncontrolled infections, other autoimmune diseases, pregnancy or lactation led to exclusion of patients. The PBMCs were sourced from fresh peripheral blood (10 ml). Germline V gene lookup returns CDR1 SEHNR and CDR2 FQNEAQ (reference sequence). Trimming took off 3 bases at V and 5 bases at J, with 14 bases between the two ends. The CDR3 sequence is 14 residues long.

This TCR came from a woman between 18 and 30 years old with Graves' hyperthyroidism. Source material: blood. The V gene is TRBV7-9, the J gene TRBJ2-7, with TRBD1 as a possible D gene (6 bases). The CDR3 bases are TGTGCCAGCAGCTTCCCTGGCCCAGGGGACGAGCAGTACTTC. Protein sequence: CASSFPGPGDEQYF.